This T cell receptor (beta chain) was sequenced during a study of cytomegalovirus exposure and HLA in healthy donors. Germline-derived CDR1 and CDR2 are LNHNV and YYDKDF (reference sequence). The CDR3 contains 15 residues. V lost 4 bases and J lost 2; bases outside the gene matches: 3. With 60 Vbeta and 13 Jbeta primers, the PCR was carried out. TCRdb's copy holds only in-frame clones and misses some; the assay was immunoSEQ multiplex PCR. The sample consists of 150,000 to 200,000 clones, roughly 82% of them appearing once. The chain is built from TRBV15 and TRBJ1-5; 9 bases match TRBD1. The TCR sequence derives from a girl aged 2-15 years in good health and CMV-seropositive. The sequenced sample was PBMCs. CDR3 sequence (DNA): TGTGCCACCAGCATTAGACAGGGGGGCAATCAGCCCCAGCATTTT. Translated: CATSIRQGGNQPQHF. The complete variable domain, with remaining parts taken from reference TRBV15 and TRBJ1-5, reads DAMVIQNPRYQVTQFGKPVTLSCSQTLNHNVMYWYQQKSSQAPKLLFHYYDKDFNNEADTPDNFQSRRPNTSFCFLDIRSPGLGDTAMYLCATSIRQGGNQPQHFGDGTRLSIL.